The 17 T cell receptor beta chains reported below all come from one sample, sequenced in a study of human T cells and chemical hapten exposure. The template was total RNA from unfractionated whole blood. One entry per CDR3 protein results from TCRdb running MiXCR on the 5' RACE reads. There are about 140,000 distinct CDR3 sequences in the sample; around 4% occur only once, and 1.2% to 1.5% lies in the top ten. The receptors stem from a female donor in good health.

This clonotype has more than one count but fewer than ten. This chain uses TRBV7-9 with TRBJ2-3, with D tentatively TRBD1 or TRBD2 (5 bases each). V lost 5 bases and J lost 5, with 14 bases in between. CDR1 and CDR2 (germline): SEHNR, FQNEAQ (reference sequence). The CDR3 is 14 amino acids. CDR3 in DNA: TGTGCCAGCAGCGCAGGAGGAGACAGAGATACGCAGTATTTT. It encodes CASSAGGDRDTQYF.

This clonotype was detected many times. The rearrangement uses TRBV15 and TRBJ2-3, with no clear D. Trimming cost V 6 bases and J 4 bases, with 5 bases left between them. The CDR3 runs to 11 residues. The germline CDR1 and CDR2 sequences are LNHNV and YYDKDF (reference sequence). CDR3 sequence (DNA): TGTGCCACCAGGGGCTCAGATACGCAGTATTTT. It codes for CATRGSDTQYF.

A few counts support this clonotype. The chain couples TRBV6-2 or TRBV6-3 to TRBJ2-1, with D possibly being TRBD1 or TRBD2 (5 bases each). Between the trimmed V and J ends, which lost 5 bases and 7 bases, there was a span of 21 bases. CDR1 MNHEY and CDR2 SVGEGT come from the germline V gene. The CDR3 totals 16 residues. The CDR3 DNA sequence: TGTGCCAGCAGTCCCGGGGACCTCAGCCCCCCTAATGAGCAGTTCTTC. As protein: CASSPGDLSPPNEQFF.

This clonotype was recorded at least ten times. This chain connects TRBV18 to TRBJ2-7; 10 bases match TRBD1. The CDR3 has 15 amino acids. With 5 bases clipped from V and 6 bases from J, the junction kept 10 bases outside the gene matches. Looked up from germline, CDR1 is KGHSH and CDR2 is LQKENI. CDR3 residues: CASSVPGQGFTEQYF. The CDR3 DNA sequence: TGTGCCAGCTCAGTACCGGGACAGGGGTTCACCGAGCAGTACTTC.

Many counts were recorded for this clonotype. The CDR3: CASTTSGGFGGETQYF. The CDR3 DNA is TGTGCCAGCACGACGAGCGGGGGGTTCGGAGGAGAGACCCAGTACTTC. The rearrangement links TRBV7-6 to TRBJ2-5; 9 bases fit TRBD2. With V trimmed by 7 bases and J by 4 bases, 13 bases remained unmatched. The CDR3 is 16 amino acids. CDR1 is SGHVS and CDR2 is FNYEAQ in the germline V gene.

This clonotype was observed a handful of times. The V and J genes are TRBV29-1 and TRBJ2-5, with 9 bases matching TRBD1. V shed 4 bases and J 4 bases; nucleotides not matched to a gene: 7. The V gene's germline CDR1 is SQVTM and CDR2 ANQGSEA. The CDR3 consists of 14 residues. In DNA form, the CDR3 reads TGCAGCGTTGGGGACAGGGTGGTTCGAGAGACCCAGTACTTC. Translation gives CSVGDRVVRETQYF.

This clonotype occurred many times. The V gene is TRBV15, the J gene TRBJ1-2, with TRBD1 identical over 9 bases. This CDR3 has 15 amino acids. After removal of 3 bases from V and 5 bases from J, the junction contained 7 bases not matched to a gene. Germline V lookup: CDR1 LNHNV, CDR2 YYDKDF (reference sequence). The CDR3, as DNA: TGTGCCACCAGCAGGGACAGGGGAAAAGGGTATGGCTACACCTTC. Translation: CATSRDRGKGYGYTF. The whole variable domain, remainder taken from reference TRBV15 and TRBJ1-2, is DAMVIQNPRYQVTQFGKPVTLSCSQTLNHNVMYWYQQKSSQAPKLLFHYYDKDFNNEADTPDNFQSRRPNTSFCFLDIRSPGLGDTAMYLCATSRDRGKGYGYTFGSGTRLTVV.

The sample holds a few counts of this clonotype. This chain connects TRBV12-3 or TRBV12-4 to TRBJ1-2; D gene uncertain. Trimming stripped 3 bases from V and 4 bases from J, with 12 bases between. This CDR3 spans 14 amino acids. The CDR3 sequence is CASSLGRASYGYTF. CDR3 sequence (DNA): TGTGCCAGCAGTTTGGGGAGGGCCAGCTATGGCTACACCTTC.

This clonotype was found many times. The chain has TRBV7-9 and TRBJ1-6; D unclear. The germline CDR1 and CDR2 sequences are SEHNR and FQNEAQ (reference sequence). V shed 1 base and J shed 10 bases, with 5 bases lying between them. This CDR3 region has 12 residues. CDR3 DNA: TGTGCCAGCAGCTTAGAACTCTCACCCCTCCACTTT. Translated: CASSLELSPLHF.

CDR3 coding DNA: TGTGCCAGCAGCTTAGGGGAGGGGGCGAACACCGGGGAGCTGTTTTTT. Its translation is CASSLGEGANTGELFF. J is TRBJ2-2 and V is TRBV7-9, with TRBD2 as a possible D gene (7 bases). From germline, CDR1 is SEHNR and CDR2 FQNEAQ (reference sequence). Trimming shortened V by 1 base and J by 0 bases, and 9 bases separated the two germline ends. The CDR3 has 16 amino acids.

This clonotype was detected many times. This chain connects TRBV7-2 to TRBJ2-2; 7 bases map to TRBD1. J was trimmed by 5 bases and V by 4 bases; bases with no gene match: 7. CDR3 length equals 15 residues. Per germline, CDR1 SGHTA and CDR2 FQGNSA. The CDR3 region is CASSSMTGSTGELFF. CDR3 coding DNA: TGTGCCAGCAGCTCAATGACAGGGTCAACCGGGGAGCTGTTTTTT.

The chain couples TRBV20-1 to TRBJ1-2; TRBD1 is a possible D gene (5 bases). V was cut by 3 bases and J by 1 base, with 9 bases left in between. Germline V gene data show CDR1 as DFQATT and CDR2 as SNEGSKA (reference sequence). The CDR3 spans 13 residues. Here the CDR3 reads CSARRGGNYGYTF. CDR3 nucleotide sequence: TGCAGTGCTAGGCGGGGGGGTAACTATGGCTACACCTTC.

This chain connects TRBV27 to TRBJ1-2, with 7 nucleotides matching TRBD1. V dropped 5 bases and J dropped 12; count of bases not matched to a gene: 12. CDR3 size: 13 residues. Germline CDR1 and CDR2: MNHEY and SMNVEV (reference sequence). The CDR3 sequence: CASSILRQGHDTF. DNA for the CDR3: TGTGCCAGCAGTATTCTTCGACAGGGCCACGACACCTTC.

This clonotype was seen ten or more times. CDR3 DNA sequence: TGTGCCAGCAGCTTAAACGGCGGCACAGATACGCAGTATTTT. Its protein product is CASSLNGGTDTQYF. V is TRBV7-3 and J is TRBJ2-3; no definite D call. V lost 1 base and J 1 base, leaving 6 bases between the germline ends. This CDR3 contains 14 residues. Germline CDR1 SGHTA, CDR2 FQGTGA.

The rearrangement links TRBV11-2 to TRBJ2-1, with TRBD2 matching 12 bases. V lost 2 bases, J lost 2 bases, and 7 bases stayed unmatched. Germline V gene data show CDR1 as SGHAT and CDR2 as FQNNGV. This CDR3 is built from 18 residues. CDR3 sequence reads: CASSLLASGGAPYNEQFF. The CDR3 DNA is TGTGCCAGCAGCTTACTAGCTAGCGGGGGGGCCCCCTACAATGAGCAGTTCTTC.

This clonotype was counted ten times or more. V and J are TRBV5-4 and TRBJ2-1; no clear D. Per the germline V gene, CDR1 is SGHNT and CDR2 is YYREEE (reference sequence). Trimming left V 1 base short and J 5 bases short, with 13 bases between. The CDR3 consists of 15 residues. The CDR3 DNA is TGTGCCAGCAGCTTGAAGCGTGACTTTCACAATGAGCAGTTCTTC. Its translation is CASSLKRDFHNEQFF.

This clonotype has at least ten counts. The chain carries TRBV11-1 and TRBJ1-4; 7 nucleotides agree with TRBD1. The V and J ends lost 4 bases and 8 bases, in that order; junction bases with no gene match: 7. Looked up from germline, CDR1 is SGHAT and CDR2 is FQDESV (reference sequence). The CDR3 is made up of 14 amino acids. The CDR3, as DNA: TGTGCCAGCAGCTCTTACAGGGGTTCGGAAAAACTGTTTTTT. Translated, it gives CASSSYRGSEKLFF.